The 32 T cell receptor beta chains reported below all come from one sample, sequenced in a study of blood T cell repertoires in COVID-19. Only in-frame clones appear in the TCRdb table, and some are missing; sequencing was by immunoSEQ multiplex PCR. The sample has about 90,000 clones, approximately 80% seen once. Sequencing was done on a sample of peripheral blood. Receptor source: a man aged 65 to 79 with acute or convalescent COVID-19.

V and J are TRBV4-2 and TRBJ2-3; TRBD2 matches at 9 bases. This CDR3 spans 18 amino acids. V lost 1 base and J lost 7; bases outside the gene matches: 15. Germline values: CDR1 LGHNA, CDR2 YNFKEQ. The CDR3 loop is CASSQVGLLAGVMNTQYF. The DNA for the CDR3 is TGTGCCAGCAGCCAAGTGGGACTTTTAGCGGGAGTAATGAATACGCAGTATTTT.

The gene calls are TRBV11-3 and TRBJ2-1, with 7 bases fitting TRBD2. There are 15 residues in the CDR3. Germline CDR1 is SGHNT and CDR2 is YENEEA. The V segment lost 0 bases and the J segment 4 bases; nucleotides outside the gene matches: 3. CDR3 loop: CASSLDGGLYNEQFF. Written as DNA, the CDR3 is TGTGCCAGCAGCTTAGATGGGGGACTATACAATGAGCAGTTCTTC.

The genes are TRBV10-3 and TRBJ2-2; a weak D match, TRBD1 (5 bases). The germline V gene has CDR1 ENHRY and CDR2 SYGVKD. Between the trimmed V and J ends, which lost 2 bases and 3 bases, there was a span of 10 bases. This CDR3 has 15 amino acids. The CDR3 loop is CAISEPGRDTGELFF. The CDR3 nucleotides are TGTGCCATCAGTGAGCCCGGCAGGGACACCGGGGAGCTGTTTTTT.

CDR3 protein: CASSFPSGIGARTDTQYF. For the CDR3, the DNA is TGTGCCAGCAGTTTCCCTAGCGGGATCGGTGCCCGCACAGATACGCAGTATTTT. The chain recombines TRBV28 with TRBJ2-3, with TRBD2 matching 9 bases. The CDR3 runs to 18 residues. The germline V gene has CDR1 MDHEN and CDR2 SYDVKM. V gave up 3 bases and J gave up 1 base; unmatched junction bases: 11.

J is TRBJ1-2 and V is TRBV28, with D tentatively TRBD1 (5 bases). CDR3 length equals 17 residues. Germline V CDR1 and CDR2: MDHEN, SYDVKM. The V end lost 2 bases, the J end lost 1 base, and 17 bases lay between the germline ends. This CDR3 reads CASSLPLKTTVNYGYTF. In DNA form, the CDR3 reads TGTGCCAGCAGTTTACCGCTTAAAACGACAGTTAACTATGGCTACACCTTC.

V usage is TRBV7-9 and J usage is TRBJ2-7, with 12 bases identical to TRBD1. Germline CDR1 is SEHNR and CDR2 is FQNEAQ (reference sequence). The CDR3 consists of 17 residues. V lost 5 bases to trimming and J lost 4 bases; unmatched junction nucleotides: 12. CDR3: CASSPPLGTGGEYEQYF. The CDR3 DNA reads TGTGCCAGCAGCCCCCCACTCGGGACAGGGGGCGAATACGAGCAGTACTTC.

This chain uses TRBV6-5 with TRBJ2-2; the match to TRBD1 covers 7 bases. The CDR3 contains 15 residues. Germline values: CDR1 MNHEY, CDR2 SVGAGI. Unmatched junction bases numbered 8, after V lost 6 bases and J lost 4 bases. CDR3 sequence (DNA): TGTGCCAGCAGATCCAGACAGGGTCCCACCGGGGAGCTGTTTTTT. Amino acid sequence: CASRSRQGPTGELFF.

This chain joins TRBV11-2 and TRBJ2-2; tentatively, D is TRBD2 (7 bases). Trimming left V 7 bases short and J 4 bases short, with 16 bases between. Germline V gene data show CDR1 as SGHAT and CDR2 as FQNNGV. This CDR3 contains 15 residues. CDR3 region: CASNFGGAGTGELFF. The DNA for the CDR3 is TGTGCCAGCAACTTTGGGGGGGCGGGCACCGGGGAGCTGTTTTTT.

The chain has TRBV7-8 and TRBJ1-1; D not resolved. CDR1 SGHVS and CDR2 FQNEAQ come from the germline V gene. The CDR3 is made up of 15 amino acids. The V end lost 0 bases, the J end lost 1 base, and 9 bases lay between the germline ends. As DNA, the CDR3 is TGTGCCAGCAGCTTAGCGACGGGTCAGAACACTGAAGCTTTCTTT. This translates into CASSLATGQNTEAFF.

The chain combines TRBV19 with TRBJ1-1; 9 nucleotides align to TRBD1. J was trimmed by 0 bases and V by 6 bases; bases with no gene match: 5. This CDR3 spans 15 amino acids. In germline, CDR1 is LNHDA, CDR2 SQIVND (reference sequence). The CDR3 DNA sequence: TGTGCCAGTAGCATCGGACAGGGGATGAACACTGAAGCTTTCTTT. This translates into CASSIGQGMNTEAFF.

This chain joins TRBV27 and TRBJ2-7; possible D gene TRBD1, 6 bases. Trimming stripped 5 bases from V and 3 bases from J, with 11 bases between. The CDR3 is 13 residues long. Germline lookup yields CDR1 MNHEY and CDR2 SMNVEV (reference sequence). CDR3: CASSPWDNYEQYV. CDR3 in DNA: TGTGCCAGCAGTCCGTGGGACAACTACGAGCAGTACGTC.

The chain couples TRBV2 to TRBJ2-7; D may be TRBD2 (7 bases). V was shortened by 8 bases and J by 2 bases, with 25 bases between the two germline ends. Germline CDR1 reads SNHLY; CDR2 reads FYNNEI. The CDR3 runs to 17 residues. The CDR3 reads CASSRGGGIEAPYEQYF. The DNA for the CDR3 is TGTGCCAGCTCCAGGGGAGGGGGAATTGAAGCCCCCTACGAGCAGTACTTC. The entire variable domain, with the rest obtained from reference TRBV2 and TRBJ2-7, is as follows: EPEVTQTPSHQVTQMGQEVILRCVPISNHLYFYWYRQILGQKVEFLVSFYNNEISEKSEIFDDQFSVERPDGSNFTLKIRSTKLEDSAMYFCASSRGGGIEAPYEQYFGPGTRLTVT.

This sequence joins TRBV24-1 and TRBJ1-2; 10 bases agree with TRBD1. The CDR3 is 16 amino acids. With V trimmed by 4 bases and J by 6 bases, 10 bases remained unmatched. Germline V lookup: CDR1 KGHDR, CDR2 SFDVKD. DNA for the CDR3: TGTGCCACCAGTGAAACGGACAGGGGGGACATTGATGGCTACACCTTC. Translated, it gives CATSETDRGDIDGYTF.

This clone was recorded once. The chain joins TRBV11-2 to TRBJ2-3, with D possibly being TRBD2 (5 bases). V was clipped by 1 base and J by 2 bases, with 13 bases between them. CDR1 and CDR2 (germline): SGHAT, FQNNGV. The CDR3 consists of 16 residues. This CDR3 reads CASSLVAGAYTDTQYF. Written as DNA, the CDR3 is TGTGCCAGCAGCTTAGTTGCGGGCGCATACACAGATACGCAGTATTTT.

The V and J genes are TRBV7-2 and TRBJ2-1; unclear D gene. This CDR3 has 13 amino acids. Germline V lookup: CDR1 SGHTA, CDR2 FQGNSA. The V end was cut by 0 bases, the J end by 9 bases, with 9 bases between. CDR3 in DNA: TGTGCCAGCAGCTTAGCGGGCTTTGGTGAGCAGTTCTTC. Translating it yields CASSLAGFGEQFF.

The chain couples TRBV19 to TRBJ1-1; the D gene is possibly TRBD1 (6 bases). Between the trimmed V and J ends, which lost 9 bases and 5 bases, there was a span of 16 bases. Germline V gives CDR1 LNHDA, CDR2 SQIVND (reference sequence). The CDR3 totals 13 residues. CDR3 bases: TGTGCCAGCATACCCAGGGGTTGGACTGAAGCTTTCTTT. Protein: CASIPRGWTEAFF.

This clone was observed a few times. The rearrangement joins TRBV28 to TRBJ1-5; 8 nucleotides line up with TRBD1. The CDR3 consists of 15 residues. Germline V gene data show CDR1 as MDHEN and CDR2 as SYDVKM. With V trimmed by 2 bases and J by 2 bases, 2 bases remained unmatched. As DNA, the CDR3 is TGTGCCAGCAGTTTAGGACAGGGAGGCAATCAGCCCCAGCATTTT. It yields the protein CASSLGQGGNQPQHF.

CDR3 coding DNA: TGTGCCAGCAGCCAAGGGGCAGGGCGACTGAACACTGAAGCTTTCTTT. Translated, it gives CASSQGAGRLNTEAFF. The rearrangement uses TRBV11-2 and TRBJ1-1; perhaps TRBD1 as D (5 bases). The CDR3 runs to 16 residues. The V end was cut by 5 bases, the J end by 0 bases, with 16 bases between. Germline CDR1 and CDR2: SGHAT and FQNNGV.

The J gene is TRBJ1-2, the V gene TRBV28, with D perhaps TRBD1 (5 bases). Germline CDR1 MDHEN, CDR2 SYDVKM. With 6 bases removed from V and 0 bases from J, the gap between germline ends came to 11 bases. The CDR3 consists of 14 residues. Written as DNA, the CDR3 is TGTGCCAGCAGCTCCACGGACACTAACTATGGCTACACCTTC. This sequence encodes CASSSTDTNYGYTF.

In its sample, this clone was seen once. The rearrangement links TRBV7-9 to TRBJ2-7; the match to TRBD1 covers 9 bases. This CDR3 region has 13 residues. CDR1 SEHNR and CDR2 FQNEAQ come from the germline V gene (reference sequence). After removal of 5 bases from V and 4 bases from J, the junction contained 3 bases not matched to a gene. CDR3 residues: CASSVGQGYEQYF. The CDR3 region has the DNA TGTGCCAGCAGCGTCGGACAGGGGTACGAGCAGTACTTC.

The gene calls are TRBV2 and TRBJ1-3, with D perhaps TRBD1 (5 bases). Germline V gene data show CDR1 as SNHLY and CDR2 as FYNNEI. The CDR3 loop spans 14 amino acids. V shed 6 bases and J shed 4 bases, with 13 bases lying between them. The CDR3 here is CASSRALGGNTIYF. The CDR3 DNA reads as TGTGCCAGCAGCAGGGCCTTGGGAGGAAACACCATATATTTT.

This chain joins TRBV24-1 and TRBJ2-7; 7 bases match TRBD1. The V segment lost 0 bases and the J segment 0 bases; nucleotides outside the gene matches: 4. Germline values: CDR1 KGHDR, CDR2 SFDVKD. This CDR3 contains 16 residues. Here the CDR3 reads CATSDLGDSRSYEQYV. CDR3 nucleotides: TGTGCCACCAGTGATTTGGGGGACAGTCGCTCCTACGAGCAGTACGTC.

V usage is TRBV5-1 and J usage is TRBJ1-6, with TRBD1 matching 7 bases. The V segment lost 3 bases and the J segment 10 bases; nucleotides outside the gene matches: 4. CDR1 is SGHRS, CDR2 YFSETQ, per germline. The CDR3 spans 13 residues. CDR3 DNA sequence: TGCGCCAGCAGCTCCCAGGGGGACTCACCCCTCCACTTT. Translating gives CASSSQGDSPLHF.

V and J are TRBV27 and TRBJ2-7; 7 bases fit TRBD1. V shed 6 bases and J 0 bases; nucleotides not matched to a gene: 8. Germline CDR1 MNHEY, CDR2 SMNVEV (reference sequence). This CDR3 spans 15 amino acids. CDR3 nucleotides: TGTGCCAGCAGACCGACAGGGCTCGGCTCCTACGAGCAGTACTTC. Residues: CASRPTGLGSYEQYF.

The rearrangement uses TRBV5-4 and TRBJ2-3; the D gene is possibly TRBD1 (5 bases). The CDR3 runs to 16 residues. The V and J ends lost 0 bases and 2 bases respectively, with 13 bases between them. From germline, CDR1 is SGHNT and CDR2 YYREEE (reference sequence). CDR3 in DNA: TGTGCCAGCAGCTTGGAACAGGTCACGTCCACAGATACGCAGTATTTT. It encodes CASSLEQVTSTDTQYF.

This clone was seen once. The gene calls are TRBV27 and TRBJ2-2; TRBD1 might be the D (5 bases). The V gene's germline CDR1 is MNHEY and CDR2 SMNVEV (reference sequence). Trimming took 5 bases from V and 3 from J, leaving 16 bases between them. The CDR3 contains 16 residues. CDR3 in amino acids: CASSTPEGVDTGELFF. The DNA for the CDR3 is TGTGCCAGCAGTACCCCCGAAGGGGTTGACACCGGGGAGCTGTTTTTT.

This clone was detected only a few times. V gene TRBV5-8 combines with J gene TRBJ1-5, with 8 bases lining up with TRBD1. J gave up 0 bases and V 3 bases, and 5 bases lay outside the gene matches. The CDR3 runs to 16 residues. Germline V gene data show CDR1 as SGHTS and CDR2 as YDEGEE. Written as DNA, the CDR3 is TGTGCCAGCAGCTCCGACAGGGGATCTAGCAATCAGCCCCAGCATTTT. Its protein is CASSSDRGSSNQPQHF.

V and J are TRBV7-2 and TRBJ1-6, with 10 nucleotides matching TRBD1. Germline V gene sequence: CDR1 SGHTA, CDR2 FQGNSA. The CDR3 is made up of 16 amino acids. V shed 5 bases, J shed 6 bases, and the junction held 7 bases outside the gene matches. CDR3 loop: CASSHVWDRGNSPLHF. In DNA, the CDR3 is TGTGCCAGCAGCCATGTATGGGACAGGGGTAATTCACCCCTCCACTTT.

This clone was found a few times. The J gene is TRBJ2-2, the V gene TRBV6-6, with D unresolved. Trimming removed 4 bases from V and 5 bases from J, with 5 bases in between. The CDR3 runs to 12 residues. The germline gives CDR1 MNHNY, CDR2 SVGAGI (reference sequence). CDR3 nucleotide sequence: TGTGCCAGCAGTTCGTTTACCGGGGAGCTGTTTTTT. It yields the protein CASSSFTGELFF.

The chain uses TRBV11-2 and TRBJ2-3; 7 positions match TRBD2. Germline lookup yields CDR1 SGHAT and CDR2 FQNNGV. The V segment lost 3 bases and the J segment 2 bases; nucleotides outside the gene matches: 11. The CDR3 sequence is 17 residues long. CDR3 sequence (DNA): TGTGCCAGCAGCTTTAGCGGGTCAGGGAGGTACACAGATACGCAGTATTTT. Translation gives CASSFSGSGRYTDTQYF.

This clone occurred once. CDR3 sequence reads: CASSVAPRLTGGPGNTIYF. Here the CDR3 DNA reads TGTGCCAGCAGCGTAGCTCCCCGTCTTACAGGGGGCCCTGGAAACACCATATATTTT. The rearrangement joins TRBV9 to TRBJ1-3; 9 bases agree with TRBD1. V shed 0 bases, J shed 2 bases, and the junction held 12 bases outside the gene matches. Germline V CDR1 and CDR2: SGDLS, YYNGEE. CDR3 length equals 19 residues.

The chain uses TRBV7-9 and TRBJ2-5; 7 bases fit TRBD1. After removal of 3 bases from V and 3 bases from J, the junction contained 4 bases not matched to a gene. The CDR3 consists of 14 residues. From germline, CDR1 is SEHNR and CDR2 FQNEAQ (reference sequence). The DNA for the CDR3 is TGTGCCAGCAGCTTCGACAGGGAAAAAGAGACCCAGTACTTC. Its protein product is CASSFDREKETQYF. The whole variable domain, remainder taken from reference TRBV7-9 and TRBJ2-5, is DTGVSQNPRHKITKRGQNVTFRCDPISEHNRLYWYRQTLGQGPEFLTYFQNEAQLEKSRLLSDRFSAERPKGSFSTLEIQRTEQGDSAMYLCASSFDREKETQYFGPGTRLLVL.